This TCR beta chain stems from a study of beta chain features in type 1 diabetes. Looking at the study overall: Patients and healthy donors were similar in age, gender and cell yields. Whole-study results and caveats: In every one of the four CD4+ subsets, TCRB CDR3s were moderately but significantly shorter in Type 1 diabetes patients.

As for this clone: Its specificity is not known.

All of the sorted populations showed purity greater than 95%. Germline V gene lookup returns CDR1 SGDLS and CDR2 YYNGEE. This CDR3 spans 15 amino acids. The V gene end was trimmed by 3 bases and the J gene end by 2 bases; junction bases not matched to a gene: 4. TCRB transcripts that were expressed got sequenced, as all of the isolated RNA had been reverse transcribed. The assay was immunoSEQ multiplex PCR, and TCRdb's table has in-frame clones only and misses some. In the table there are roughly 150,000 clones, approximately 8.4% of which are singletons. Source material: central memory CD4+ T cells from blood. V and J are TRBV9 and TRBJ1-3; 8 bases match TRBD1. The TCR was taken from a man between 18 and 35 years old with type 1 diabetes. CDR3 protein: CASSALTGAGNTIYF. DNA for the CDR3: TGTGCCAGCAGCGCCCTGACAGGGGCTGGAAACACCATATATTTT.